These 9 T cell receptor beta chains share one sample of origin, sequenced in a study of cytomegalovirus exposure and HLA in healthy donors. A multiplex PCR was run with 60 Vbeta primers and 13 Jbeta primers. The method was immunoSEQ multiplex PCR; TCRdb's version includes in-frame clones alone and lacks a portion of them. Of about 160,000 clones in the sample, under 90% were seen once. The sample consisted of PBMCs. These receptors all come from a male donor in good health and CMV-seronegative.

This clone was counted only a few times. The chain carries TRBV5-1 and TRBJ1-1; D gene unclear. Germline V gene lookup returns CDR1 SGHRS and CDR2 YFSETQ. Deletions cut 0 bases from V and 0 bases from J, with 9 bases between. The CDR3 has 15 amino acids. The CDR3 DNA reads TGCGCCAGCAGCTTGGACGGGATAATGAACACTGAAGCTTTCTTT. This encodes CASSLDGIMNTEAFF.

This CDR3 reads CASTAAGQPFYEQYF. In DNA form, the CDR3 reads TGTGCCAGCACGGCGGCGGGACAGCCTTTCTACGAGCAGTACTTC. This sequence joins TRBV7-2 and TRBJ2-7; weak D call: TRBD1 (7 bases). V shed 7 bases and J shed 3 bases, with 19 bases lying between them. This CDR3 is built from 15 residues. Germline values: CDR1 SGHTA, CDR2 FQGNSA. Based on the CDR3 plus reference TRBV7-2 and TRBJ2-7, the full variable domain is GAGVSQSPSNKVTEKGKDVELRCDPISGHTALYWYRQSLGQGLEFLIYFQGNSAPDKSGLPSDRFSAERTGGSVSTLTIQRTQQEDSAVYLCASTAAGQPFYEQYFGPGTRLTVT.

This clone was detected only once. V gene TRBV29-1 combines with J gene TRBJ1-2; D perhaps matches TRBD1 (6 bases). Germline V gene data show CDR1 as SQVTM and CDR2 as ANQGSEA. This CDR3 is 13 amino acids long. V was clipped by 1 base and J by 5 bases, with 11 bases between them. DNA of the CDR3: TGCAGCGTTGAAGGGGGGCTGGGGTATGGCTACACCTTC. It specifies CSVEGGLGYGYTF.

This clone is medium-sized (0.01 to 0.1%) within its sample. CDR3 region: CASSDEMNTEAFF. CDR3 sequence (DNA): TGTGCCAGCAGTGACGAGATGAACACTGAAGCTTTCTTT. The rearrangement joins TRBV6-4 to TRBJ1-1; the D is unclear. V was trimmed by 2 bases and J by 0 bases, leaving 4 bases between them. The CDR3 has 13 residues. Germline V gene lookup returns CDR1 MRHNA and CDR2 SNTAGT.

This chain joins TRBV28 and TRBJ1-1; possibly TRBD1 for D (6 bases). This CDR3 region has 15 residues. Deletions cut 3 bases from V and 7 bases from J, with 18 bases between. Per the germline V gene, CDR1 is MDHEN and CDR2 is SYDVKM. This chain's CDR3 is CASSFQTGLNCEAFF. As DNA, the CDR3 is TGTGCCAGCAGTTTCCAGACAGGCTTAAACTGTGAAGCTTTCTTT.

This chain uses TRBV7-2 with TRBJ2-1, with D unclear. The CDR3 has 13 amino acids. Trimming took off 5 bases at V and 3 bases at J, with 8 bases between the two ends. Germline CDR1 reads SGHTA; CDR2 reads FQGNSA. The CDR3 DNA sequence: TGTGCCAGCAGCCCTGTTGTCTACAATGAGCAGTTCTTC. Translating it yields CASSPVVYNEQFF.

This clone has only one observation. The chain uses TRBV5-6 and TRBJ1-3; possible D gene TRBD1, 5 bases. The CDR3 loop spans 14 amino acids. Germline loops: CDR1 SGHDT, CDR2 YYEEEE. The ends were cut back, 4 bases at V and 5 bases at J, with 13 bases in the middle. CDR3 nucleotides: TGTGCCAGCAGCGGATCGGGGACTCGAAACACCATATATTTT. Protein: CASSGSGTRNTIYF.

This clone was found once. The rearrangement joins TRBV7-2 to TRBJ2-5, with 14 bases aligning to TRBD2. The CDR3 loop spans 15 amino acids. The germline V gene encodes CDR1 SGHTA and CDR2 FQGNSA. With 8 bases clipped from V and 2 bases from J, the junction kept 4 bases outside the gene matches. CDR3 protein: CASGRLAGGQETQYF. In nucleotides, the CDR3 is TGTGCCAGCGGTCGACTAGCGGGGGGGCAAGAGACCCAGTACTTC.

The chain joins TRBV7-9 to TRBJ1-5, with D unclear. The CDR3 contains 16 residues. Trimming left V 5 bases short and J 4 bases short, with 18 bases between. CDR1 is SEHNR, CDR2 FQNEAQ, per germline (reference sequence). CDR3 bases: TGTGCCAGCAGCCTAGGCCAGTTCGTCCAAAATCAGCCCCAGCATTTT. Amino acids: CASSLGQFVQNQPQHF.